Each of the 6 T cell receptor beta chains below was sequenced from the same sample in a study of T cell clonality in common variable immunodeficiency. Their cognate antigens are unknown. Overall study findings and caveats: In common variable immunodeficiency, TCR beta chains reportedly carried fewer deletions and N-nucleotide insertions.

TCRdb's table, derived via immunoSEQ multiplex PCR, lists solely in-frame clones and lacks some. The table lists roughly 5,000 clones, no singletons, with more than 11% in the top ten. The material sequenced was peripheral blood mononuclear cells. All receptors derive from a human donor with common variable immunodeficiency.

About this clone: The read terminates 3 residues ahead of where the CDR3 ends, so the germline J gene completes it. The chain is built from TRBV19 and TRBJ2-5; D call uncertain. The CDR3 has 15 amino acids. The germline V gene encodes CDR1 LNHDA and CDR2 SQIVND (reference sequence). The V end was cut by 7 bases, the J end by 1 base, with 16 bases between. The covered CDR3 bases are TGTGCCAGTAAAACCGAAAAAGGGCCCCAAGAGACC. Translation: CASKTEKGPQET. The whole CDR3 region reads CASKTEKGPQETQYF.

In its sample, this clone was seen many times. The CDR3 protein is CASSPFGTSNTGELFF. CDR3 DNA (partial): TGTGCCAGCTCACCGTTCGGGACATCGAACACCGGGGAG. The rearrangement uses TRBV18 and TRBJ2-2; perhaps TRBD1 as D (6 bases). Sequencing ends 3 residues short of the CDR3 end; the germline J gene provides the rest. V lost 3 bases and J 0 bases, leaving 11 bases between the germline ends. CDR1 KGHSH and CDR2 LQKENI come from the germline V gene. CDR3 length equals 16 residues.

This clone was seen a handful of times. The missing CDR3 end, 3 residues past where the read stops, is filled in from the germline J gene. This sequence joins TRBV19 and TRBJ1-4; D may be TRBD1 (6 bases). Trimming cost V 5 bases and J 8 bases, with 21 bases left between them. Germline CDR1 is LNHDA and CDR2 is SQIVND (reference sequence). The CDR3 length is 16 residues. The covered CDR3 bases are TGTGCCAGTAGTGTGGCGACGGGACAAAGAAAGGAAAAA. As protein: CASSVATGQRKEK. The entire CDR3 is CASSVATGQRKEKLFF.

This clone came up a few times. The read terminates 3 residues before the CDR3 end, so the remaining end is supplied by the germline J gene. The chain joins TRBV19 to TRBJ1-4, with D perhaps TRBD1 (5 bases). Deletions cut 9 bases from V and 0 bases from J, with 14 bases between. Germline CDR1 is LNHDA and CDR2 is SQIVND (reference sequence). The CDR3 extends over 15 amino acids. Incomplete CDR3 DNA: TGTGCCAGCAAGACAGTCATATCAACTAATGAAAAA. It encodes CASKTVISTNEK. The CDR3 in full is CASKTVISTNEKLFF.

This clone was counted only a few times. The sequenced fragment ends 3 residues before the CDR3 boundary, so the rest is inferred from the germline J gene. The chain combines TRBV18 with TRBJ2-1, with 7 positions matching TRBD1. Germline CDR1 is KGHSH and CDR2 is LQKENI. The J segment lost 8 bases and the V segment lost 4 bases, leaving 2 bases of the junction unmatched. This CDR3 contains 12 residues. The covered CDR3 bases are TGTGCCAGCTCACTCACAGGGGATGAG. It translates to CASSLTGDE. Given in full, the CDR3 is CASSLTGDEQFF.

This clone was counted only a few times. The read ends 3 residues shy of where the CDR3 ends; the end is completed using the germline J gene. The rearrangement uses TRBV19 and TRBJ2-5, with 8 bases lining up with TRBD2. V shed 5 bases and J 7 bases; nucleotides not matched to a gene: 9. Per the germline V gene, CDR1 is LNHDA and CDR2 is SQIVND (reference sequence). This CDR3 comprises 14 residues. The CDR3 DNA, read in part, is TGTGCCAGTAGTCCTGGACTAGCCGCAGGGACC. Residues: CASSPGLAAGT. The whole CDR3 reads CASSPGLAAGTQYF.